These 18 T cell receptor beta chains were sequenced from one sample in a study of cytomegalovirus exposure and HLA in healthy donors. TCRdb keeps only in-frame clones here, not all; method: immunoSEQ multiplex PCR. Among 100,000 to 150,000 clones listed, 70% to 90% were seen once. Input material: PBMCs. The receptor set was obtained from a woman younger than 30 in good health and CMV-seronegative.

The chain recombines TRBV21-1 with TRBJ2-1; the D call TRBD2 from the table was never checked on the DNA. TRBV21-1 has pseudogene status. The CDR3 runs 16 residues. Here the CDR3 reads CASKNRGRESYNEQFF. The CDR3 DNA reads TGTGCCAGCAAAAACCGCGGAAGGGAGTCCTACAATGAGCAGTTCTTC.

The V and J genes are TRBV5-1 and TRBJ1-2; the D gene is possibly TRBD1 (6 bases). The CDR3 covers 14 residues. Germline CDR1 reads SGHRS; CDR2 reads YFSETQ. V lost 1 base and J 4 bases, leaving 11 bases between the germline ends. CDR3 coding DNA: TGCGCCAGCAGCTTGCAGGGGCCCTTCTATGGCTACACCTTC. As protein: CASSLQGPFYGYTF.

CDR3 in amino acids: CASSRGGMDKNIQYF. As DNA, the CDR3 is TGTGCCAGCAGCCGGGGGGGAATGGACAAAAACATTCAGTACTTC. The chain uses TRBV6-6 and TRBJ2-4; 8 nucleotides match TRBD2. V trimming: 6 bases; J trimming: 3 bases; junction bases outside the gene matches: 7. This CDR3 region has 15 residues. Germline V gives CDR1 MNHNY, CDR2 SVGAGI (reference sequence).

This chain connects TRBV6-1 to TRBJ2-7, with a weak D call TRBD2 (6 bases). Looked up from germline, CDR1 is MNHNS and CDR2 is SASEGT. V lost 6 bases and J lost 4, with 10 bases in between. There are 12 residues in the CDR3. The CDR3 coding sequence is TGTGCCAGCAGAACGGGGACTTACGAGCAGTACTTC. It translates to CASRTGTYEQYF.

This clone appeared a single time. The chain links TRBV19 to TRBJ2-1, with 9 bases matching TRBD2. CDR3 length: 15 amino acids. Germline loops: CDR1 LNHDA, CDR2 SQIVND (reference sequence). The ends lost 3 bases at V and 4 bases at J; junction bases unmatched: 4. CDR3 amino acids: CASSMASGAYNEQFF. CDR3 in DNA: TGTGCCAGTAGTATGGCTAGCGGGGCTTACAATGAGCAGTTCTTC.

The genes are TRBV28 and TRBJ1-2; D remains unclear. CDR1 MDHEN and CDR2 SYDVKM come from the germline V gene. Trimming cost V 5 bases and J 3 bases, with 16 bases left between them. The CDR3 loop spans 15 amino acids. CDR3 DNA sequence: TGTGCCAGCAGTCCACGCGGGGATCTGTACTATGGCTACACCTTC. Its translation: CASSPRGDLYYGYTF.

CDR3 DNA: TGTGCCAGCAGCTTAGATCCGCGGAACACTGAAGCTTTCTTT. Amino acids: CASSLDPRNTEAFF. The gene calls are TRBV5-6 and TRBJ1-1; D remains ambiguous. This CDR3 has 14 amino acids. CDR1 is SGHDT and CDR2 is YYEEEE in the germline V gene. The V end was cut by 2 bases, the J end by 1 base, with 9 bases between.

The rearrangement uses TRBV19 and TRBJ1-1; 8 bases agree with TRBD1. Trimming at V came to 6 bases and at J to 0 bases, leaving 6 bases not matched to a gene. The CDR3 is 15 amino acids. Germline V gene data show CDR1 as LNHDA and CDR2 as SQIVND (reference sequence). CDR3: CASRTGAVMNTEAFF. DNA of the CDR3: TGTGCCAGTAGGACAGGGGCTGTCATGAACACTGAAGCTTTCTTT. Drawing the rest from reference TRBV19 and TRBJ1-1, the complete variable domain is DGGITQSPKYLFRKEGQNVTLSCEQNLNHDAMYWYRQDPGQGLRLIYYSQIVNDFQKGDIAEGYSVSREKKESFPLTVTSAQKNPTAFYLCASRTGAVMNTEAFFGQGTRLTVV.

V usage is TRBV5-1 and J usage is TRBJ1-2; D not certain. The CDR3 loop spans 14 amino acids. Germline V lookup: CDR1 SGHRS, CDR2 YFSETQ. V was cut by 0 bases and J by 2 bases, with 8 bases left in between. CDR3 region: CASSLESRNYGYTF. In DNA, the CDR3 is TGCGCCAGCAGCTTGGAGTCCAGAAACTATGGCTACACCTTC.

The rearrangement links TRBV2 to TRBJ2-7; 8 bases line up with TRBD1. Trimming at V came to 6 bases and at J to 3 bases, leaving 1 base not matched to a gene. The germline V gene encodes CDR1 SNHLY and CDR2 FYNNEI. The CDR3 extends over 12 amino acids. CDR3 region: CASRDRVYEQYF. CDR3 nucleotides: TGTGCCAGCAGGGACAGGGTCTACGAGCAGTACTTC.

The chain couples TRBV5-8 to TRBJ1-1, with a tentative D call TRBD1 (5 bases). Germline assignment: CDR1 SGHTS and CDR2 YDEGEE. The CDR3 spans 12 residues. V was pared by 5 bases and J by 0 bases, with 5 bases between. The CDR3 coding sequence is TGTGCCAGCAGGGACATGAACACTGAAGCTTTCTTT. It translates to CASRDMNTEAFF.

The chain couples TRBV19 to TRBJ2-7; 7 positions agree with TRBD2. This CDR3 comprises 15 residues. With 1 base clipped from V and 0 bases from J, the junction kept 3 bases outside the gene matches. CDR1 is LNHDA and CDR2 is SQIVND in the germline V gene (reference sequence). The CDR3 DNA reads as TGTGCCAGTAGTATAGCAGCGGGGAGCTCCTACGAGCAGTACTTC. It yields the protein CASSIAAGSSYEQYF.

The chain uses TRBV6-1 and TRBJ1-2; D is perhaps TRBD1 (5 bases). There are 13 residues in the CDR3. With 3 bases removed from V and 5 bases from J, the gap between germline ends came to 10 bases. The germline CDR1 and CDR2 sequences are MNHNS and SASEGT. The CDR3 nucleotides read TGTGCCAGCAGTGAGCAGGGTTTGTATGGCTACACCTTC. It encodes CASSEQGLYGYTF.

Only a few counts were recorded for this clone. CDR3 sequence reads: CATSRSRGAYEQYF. The CDR3 bases are TGTGCCACCAGCAGATCCAGGGGAGCCTACGAGCAGTACTTC. V and J are TRBV15 and TRBJ2-7; a weak D match, TRBD1 (6 bases). CDR1 LNHNV and CDR2 YYDKDF come from the germline V gene (reference sequence). V lost 2 bases, J lost 2 bases, and 10 bases lay in between. This CDR3 region has 14 residues.

The genes are TRBV5-6 and TRBJ1-2, with 8 positions matching TRBD1. V lost 1 base to trimming and J lost 0 bases; unmatched junction nucleotides: 5. Germline-derived CDR1 and CDR2 are SGHDT and YYEEEE. The CDR3 contains 16 residues. This chain's CDR3 is CASSLQTQGANYGYTF. CDR3 bases: TGTGCCAGCAGCTTGCAGACACAGGGGGCTAACTATGGCTACACCTTC. Drawing the rest from reference TRBV5-6 and TRBJ1-2, the complete variable domain is DAGVTQSPTHLIKTRGQQVTLRCSPKSGHDTVSWYQQALGQGPQFIFQYYEEEERQRGNFPDRFSGHQFPNYSSELNVNALLLGDSALYLCASSLQTQGANYGYTFGSGTRLTVV.

The chain links TRBV1 to TRBJ1-4; the tabulated D call, TRBD1, remains unverified against the DNA. TRBV1 is a known pseudogene. CDR3 length equals 14 residues. CDR3 region: CTSSRTGTNEKLFF. The CDR3 bases are TGCACCAGCAGCCGAACAGGGACTAATGAAAAACTGTTTTTT.

V usage is TRBV27 and J usage is TRBJ1-4; 9 nucleotides agree with TRBD1. V lost 2 bases and J lost 9; bases outside the gene matches: 7. The CDR3 has 15 residues. The germline gives CDR1 MNHEY, CDR2 SMNVEV (reference sequence). This CDR3 is CASSLTPGQGQKLFF. The DNA for the CDR3 is TGTGCCAGCAGTTTAACTCCGGGACAGGGCCAAAAACTGTTTTTT.

This chain joins TRBV29-1 and TRBJ2-4; 8 bases match TRBD1. Germline V gene sequence: CDR1 SQVTM, CDR2 ANQGSEA. CDR3 size: 14 residues. The junction had 9 bases not matched to a gene; V was cut back by 4 bases and J by 7 bases. The CDR3 region has the DNA TGCAGCGTTGGGAGGACAGGGAAGGAGAACATTCAGTACTTC. This encodes CSVGRTGKENIQYF.